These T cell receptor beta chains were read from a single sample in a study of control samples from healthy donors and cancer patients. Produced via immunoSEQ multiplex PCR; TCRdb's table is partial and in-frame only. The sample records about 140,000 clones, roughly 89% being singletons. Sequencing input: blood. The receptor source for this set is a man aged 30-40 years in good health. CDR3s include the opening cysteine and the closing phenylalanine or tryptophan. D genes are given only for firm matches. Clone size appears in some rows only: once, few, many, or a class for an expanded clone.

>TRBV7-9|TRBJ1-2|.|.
TGTGCCAGCAGCTTAGGTCGCTGGACTAACTATGGCTACACCTTC
CASSLGRWTNYGYTF
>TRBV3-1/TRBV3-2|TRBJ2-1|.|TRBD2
TGTGCCAGCAGCCAATCTAGCGGGAGGGCCGTCTACAATGAGCAGTTCTTC
CASSQSSGRAVYNEQFF
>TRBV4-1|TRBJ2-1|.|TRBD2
TGCGCCAGCAGCCACGGCAGGACTAGCGGAGGCTACAATGAGCAGTTCTTC
CASSHGRTSGGYNEQFF
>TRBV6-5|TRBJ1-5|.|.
TGTGCCAGCAGTTACCGACAGGATAGCAATCAGCCCCAGCATTTT
CASSYRQDSNQPQHF
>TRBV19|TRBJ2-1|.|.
TGTGCCAGTACCGGGAGCAATGAGCAGTTCTTC
CASTGSNEQFF
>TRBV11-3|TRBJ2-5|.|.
TGTGCCAGCAGCTTAATCAGGGGTGAGACCCAGTACTTC
CASSLIRGETQYF
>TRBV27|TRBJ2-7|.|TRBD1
TGTGCCAGCAGTCAACAGGGGCCCTACTACGAGCAGTACTTC
CASSQQGPYYEQYF
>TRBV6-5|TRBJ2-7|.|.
TGTGCCAGCAGTCAGAATGAAGTCTACGAGCAGTACTTC
CASSQNEVYEQYF
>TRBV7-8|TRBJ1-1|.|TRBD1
TGTGCCAGCAGTCCAACAGGGGGAAGCATGAACACTGAAGCTTTCTTT
CASSPTGGSMNTEAFF
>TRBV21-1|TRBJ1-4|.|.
TGTGCCAGCAGCAAAGCGCGGCGGGCGACTAATGAAAAACTGTTTTTT
CASSKARRATNEKLFF
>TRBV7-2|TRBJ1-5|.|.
TGTGCCAGCAGCTCTGAGACTGGACGCAATCAGCCCCAGCATTTT
CASSSETGRNQPQHF
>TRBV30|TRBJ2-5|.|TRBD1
TGTGCCTGGAGACAGGGGGCGAGAGAGACCCAGTACTTC
CAWRQGARETQYF
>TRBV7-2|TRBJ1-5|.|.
TGTGCCAGCAGCGTAGGATTTGGGCAGCCCCAGCATTTT
CASSVGFGQPQHF
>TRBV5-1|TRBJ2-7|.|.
TGCGCCAGCACGACCGGGAACTCCTACGAGCAGTACTTC
CASTTGNSYEQYF
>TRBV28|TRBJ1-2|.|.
TGTGCCAGCAGCTGGACAAGGAACTATGGCTACACCTTC
CASSWTRNYGYTF
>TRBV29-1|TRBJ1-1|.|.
TGCAGCGCCCTTTATGGAGACTCACAGGGCTCTCTCCAGGCGGGGACTGAAGCTTTCTTT
CSALYGDSQGSLQAGTEAFF
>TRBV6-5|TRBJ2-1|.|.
TGTGCCAGCAGTCCAGAACGCCAGCCCTACAATGAGCAGTTCTTC
CASSPERQPYNEQFF
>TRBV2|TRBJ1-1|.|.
TGTGCCTTAAGGACCGTCCGTGACACTGAAGCTTTCTTT
CALRTVRDTEAFF
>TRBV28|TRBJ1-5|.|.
TGTGCCAGCAGTTTGGGGGGGGCCGGCGGGTTGACCCAGCATTTT
CASSLGGAGGLTQHF
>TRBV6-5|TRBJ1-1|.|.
TGTGCCAGCAGGCGGAAGGTACGGGGGGCTGAAGCTTTCTTT
CASRRKVRGAEAFF
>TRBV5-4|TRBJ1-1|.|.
TGTGCCAGCAGCTTGGACAACACTGAAGCTTTCTTT
CASSLDNTEAFF
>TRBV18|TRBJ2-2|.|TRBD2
TGTGCCAGCTCACCCCCGGGAGGGCCGCTTACGAACACCGGGGAGCTGTTTTTT
CASSPPGGPLTNTGELFF
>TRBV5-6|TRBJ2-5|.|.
TGTGCCAGCAGCTTGCGGACACTACTCGAGGAAGAGACCCAGTACTTC
CASSLRTLLEEETQYF
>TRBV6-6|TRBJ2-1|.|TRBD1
TGTGCCAGCAGTTGGACAGGGGAGAATGAGCAGTTCTTC
CASSWTGENEQFF
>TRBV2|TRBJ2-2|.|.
TGTGCCAGCAGAACTAGTCAGGCTCCGAACACCGGGGAGCTGTTTTTT
CASRTSQAPNTGELFF
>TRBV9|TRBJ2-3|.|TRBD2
TGTGCCAGCAGCGGTACTAGCGTATATACGCAGTATTTT
CASSGTSVYTQYF
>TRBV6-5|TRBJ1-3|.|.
TGTGCCAGTATCAGGGCTGGAAACACCATATATTTT
CASIRAGNTIYF
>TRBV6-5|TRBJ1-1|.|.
TGTGCCAGCAGTTATCTCACCCTGACGGGGAACACTGAAGCTTTCTTT
CASSYLTLTGNTEAFF
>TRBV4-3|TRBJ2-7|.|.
TGCGCCAGCAGCCAATCTCTTGCTTCAAACTCCTACGAGCAGTACTTC
CASSQSLASNSYEQYF
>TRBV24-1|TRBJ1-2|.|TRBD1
TGTGCCACAAGGGACAGAGGTTATGGCTACACCTTC
CATRDRGYGYTF
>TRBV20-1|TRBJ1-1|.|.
TGCAGTGCTAGTAGAGGGGGGGTCCTGTCTGAAGCTTTCTTT
CSASRGGVLSEAFF
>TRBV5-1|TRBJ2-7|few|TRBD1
TGCGCCAGCAGCGCGTTGACAGGGGCTGACGTTAGTGAGCAGTACTTC
CASSALTGADVSEQYF
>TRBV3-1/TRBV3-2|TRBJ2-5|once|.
TGTGCCAGCAGCCAAGACGGTTTTAAGGAGACCCAGTACTTC
CASSQDGFKETQYF
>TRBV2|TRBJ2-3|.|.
TGTGCCAGCAGTGATGGCGGACTTAGCACAGATACGCAGTATTTT
CASSDGGLSTDTQYF